This entry lists 32 T cell receptor beta chains sequenced from one sample in a study of T-cell memory formation after mild COVID-19. TCRdb analysed the 5' RACE reads with MiXCR anew, one entry per CDR3 protein. The sample has about 600,000 distinct CDR3 sequences, about 20% seen once; the top ten hold roughly 8.1%. The sample was PBMCs or a T cell subset sorted from them (not recorded which). The receptors were gathered from an adult woman who had mild COVID-19 (a few samples of this study predate the infection). Cell type and time point are not known.

This chain connects TRBV7-9 to TRBJ2-3; weak D call: TRBD2 (6 bases). The V end was cut by 1 base, the J end by 2 bases, with 13 bases between. The CDR3 has 16 residues. Germline V gives CDR1 SEHNR, CDR2 FQNEAQ (reference sequence). In nucleotides, the CDR3 is TGTGCCAGCAGCTTAGTCCCGGGCGGGGCCACAGATACGCAGTATTTT. Its protein is CASSLVPGGATDTQYF.

This clonotype has just a few counts. The chain has TRBV10-3 and TRBJ1-4; D gene uncertain. V lost 4 bases to trimming and J lost 6 bases, with 6 bases between them. CDR3 length: 12 residues. The germline V gene encodes CDR1 ENHRY and CDR2 SYGVKD. The CDR3 region is CAISGVDEKLFF. CDR3 nucleotide sequence: TGTGCCATCAGTGGTGTGGATGAAAAACTGTTTTTT.

This clonotype was counted at least ten times. The chain uses TRBV5-1 and TRBJ2-1, with D perhaps TRBD2 (6 bases). Germline values: CDR1 SGHRS, CDR2 YFSETQ. The V end was cut by 2 bases, the J end by 2 bases, with 11 bases between. This CDR3 spans 15 amino acids. CDR3 sequence: CASSFSGSTYNEQFF. CDR3 DNA: TGCGCCAGCAGCTTTAGCGGAAGCACCTACAATGAGCAGTTCTTC.

This clonotype was recorded a few times. The chain has TRBV29-1 and TRBJ1-5, with D uncertain. Germline-derived CDR1 and CDR2 are SQVTM and ANQGSEA. Trimming removed 5 bases from V and 3 bases from J, with 8 bases in between. This CDR3 is 12 amino acids long. The CDR3 region is CSVTRYNQPQHF. Written as DNA, the CDR3 is TGCAGCGTTACCAGGTACAATCAGCCCCAGCATTTT. Full variable domain (rest looked up from reference TRBV29-1 and TRBJ1-5): SAVISQKPSRDICQRGTSLTIQCQVDSQVTMMFWYRQQPGQSLTLIATANQGSEATYESGFVIDKFPISRPNLTFSTLTVSNMSPEDSSIYLCSVTRYNQPQHFGDGTRLSIL.

This clonotype was seen more than once but under ten times. The chain links TRBV29-1 to TRBJ2-5; D is tentatively TRBD1 or TRBD2 (6 bases each). This CDR3 contains 14 residues. V lost 8 bases and J lost 3, with 19 bases in between. Germline V lookup: CDR1 SQVTM, CDR2 ANQGSEA. CDR3 bases: TGCAGCTTACTTCTGGGGGGCGGGAAAGAGACCCAGTACTTC. Translation gives CSLLLGGGKETQYF.

The rearrangement joins TRBV18 to TRBJ2-1; D is perhaps TRBD2 (6 bases). From germline, CDR1 is KGHSH and CDR2 LQKENI. With 2 bases removed from V and 6 bases from J, the gap between germline ends came to 11 bases. The CDR3 is made up of 14 amino acids. The CDR3 region is CASSPERAGNEQFF. In DNA form, the CDR3 reads TGTGCCAGCTCACCAGAGCGGGCGGGCAATGAGCAGTTCTTC.

The chain joins TRBV27 to TRBJ2-1, with 9 bases that match TRBD2. V lost 6 bases and J lost 6; bases outside the gene matches: 18. The CDR3 contains 18 residues. Germline-derived CDR1 and CDR2 are MNHEY and SMNVEV (reference sequence). CDR3 nucleotide sequence: TGTGCCAGCAGCCCCGAAGGGTGGGGGCTAGCGGGACTCAATGAGCAGTTCTTC. Its translation is CASSPEGWGLAGLNEQFF.

The sample holds a few counts of this clonotype. This rearrangement joins TRBV7-9 to TRBJ2-3; 13 bases align to TRBD2. With V trimmed by 0 bases and J by 6 bases, 6 bases remained unmatched. CDR1 SEHNR and CDR2 FQNEAQ come from the germline V gene (reference sequence). The CDR3 has 17 amino acids. CDR3 nucleotide sequence: TGTGCCAGCAGCTTAGCAGGGACTAGCGGGACCAGGGATACGCAGTATTTT. Translating it yields CASSLAGTSGTRDTQYF. The variable domain in full, with the rest retrieved from reference TRBV7-9 and TRBJ2-3, is DTGVSQNPRHKITKRGQNVTFRCDPISEHNRLYWYRQTLGQGPEFLTYFQNEAQLEKSRLLSDRFSAERPKGSFSTLEIQRTEQGDSAMYLCASSLAGTSGTRDTQYFGPGTRLTVL.

This chain connects TRBV13 to TRBJ1-1, with D perhaps matching TRBD1 (6 bases). Looked up from germline, CDR1 is PRHDT and CDR2 is FYEKMQ (reference sequence). This CDR3 region has 13 residues. The V end was cut by 5 bases, the J end by 6 bases, with 13 bases between. The CDR3 DNA reads as TGTGCCAGCAGCCCCTACAGGGATTCTGAAGCTTTCTTT. Its translation: CASSPYRDSEAFF. The whole variable domain, filled in from reference TRBV13 and TRBJ1-1, reads AAGVIQSPRHLIKEKRETATLKCYPIPRHDTVYWYQQGPGQDPQFLISFYEKMQSDKGSIPDRFSAQQFSDYHSELNMSSLELGDSALYFCASSPYRDSEAFFGQGTRLTVV.

In regard to this clonotype: A much bigger clone sits one base away, suggesting this may be a read error. The rearrangement joins TRBV15 to TRBJ2-5; weak D call: TRBD1 (6 bases). The CDR3 sequence is 15 residues long. CDR1 LNHNV and CDR2 YYDKDF come from the germline V gene (reference sequence). The CDR3 DNA sequence: TGTGCCACCAGCAGAGACAGGGGAGAAGAGGAGACCCTGTACTTC. Protein product: CATSRDRGEEETLYF.

Many counts were recorded for this clonotype. V usage is TRBV7-2 and J usage is TRBJ2-1; D remains unclear. Germline values: CDR1 SGHTA, CDR2 FQGNSA. The CDR3 is made up of 16 amino acids. Between the trimmed V and J ends, which lost 5 bases and 0 bases, there was a span of 14 bases. CDR3 DNA sequence: TGTGCCAGCAGCCTATACTTGTCGAGCTCCTACAATGAGCAGTTCTTC. This sequence encodes CASSLYLSSSYNEQFF. The full variable domain, rest sourced from reference TRBV7-2 and TRBJ2-1, is GAGVSQSPSNKVTEKGKDVELRCDPISGHTALYWYRQSLGQGLEFLIYFQGNSAPDKSGLPSDRFSAERTGGSVSTLTIQRTQQEDSAVYLCASSLYLSSSYNEQFFGPGTRLTVL.

This sequence joins TRBV2 and TRBJ2-2; maybe TRBD2 (8 bases). CDR1 SNHLY and CDR2 FYNNEI come from the germline V gene. V was cut by 8 bases and J by 4 bases, with 20 bases left in between. The CDR3 is 16 amino acids. This CDR3 is CASSGGAGGVTGELFF. CDR3 DNA sequence: TGTGCCAGCTCCGGGGGGGCAGGGGGAGTCACCGGGGAGCTGTTTTTT.

Only a few counts were recorded for this clonotype. The rearrangement joins TRBV20-1 to TRBJ1-5; D is undetermined. The germline gives CDR1 DFQATT, CDR2 SNEGSKA (reference sequence). V lost 1 base and J 7 bases, leaving 11 bases between the germline ends. The CDR3 is 13 residues long. The CDR3 DNA sequence: TGCAGTGCTAGAGTTCAGGTTGGGCAGCCCCAGCATTTT. Residues: CSARVQVGQPQHF.

This clonotype was counted a few times. This sequence joins TRBV19 and TRBJ1-1; D is uncertain. Trimming removed 1 base at V and 3 bases at J, with 6 bases between. Germline V CDR1 and CDR2: LNHDA, SQIVND (reference sequence). The CDR3 runs 13 residues. The CDR3 is CASSIVTDTEAFF. The CDR3 DNA follows: TGTGCCAGTAGTATAGTTACGGACACTGAAGCTTTCTTT.

This clonotype showed up just a few times. The genes are TRBV4-1 and TRBJ2-5; D may be TRBD2 (5 bases). The CDR3 runs to 17 residues. The V and J ends lost 2 bases and 0 bases respectively, with 16 bases between them. Germline CDR1 is MGHRA and CDR2 is YSYEKL. The CDR3 region has the DNA TGCGCCAGCAGCCAATCCGAACTACACGGGGACCAAGAGACCCAGTACTTC. It specifies CASSQSELHGDQETQYF.

The J gene is TRBJ2-5, the V gene TRBV5-1, with 8 positions matching TRBD2. The CDR3 is made up of 17 amino acids. Germline values: CDR1 SGHRS, CDR2 YFSETQ. The J segment lost 0 bases and the V segment lost 4 bases, leaving 11 bases of the junction unmatched. The CDR3 region has the DNA TGCGCCAGCAGCCCGCTCTGGGGGCGGGGGGACCAAGAGACCCAGTACTTC. Encoded protein: CASSPLWGRGDQETQYF.

The V and J genes are TRBV6-6 and TRBJ2-7; 7 bases line up with TRBD2. The V gene's germline CDR1 is MNHNY and CDR2 SVGAGI (reference sequence). Unmatched junction bases numbered 2, after V lost 2 bases and J lost 7 bases. The CDR3 length is 12 residues. The CDR3 spells CASSYRGEEQYF. In DNA form, the CDR3 reads TGTGCCAGCAGTTACCGGGGGGAGGAGCAGTACTTC.

The V and J genes are TRBV5-1 and TRBJ2-1; 8 bases are a match to TRBD2. The trim removed 4 bases at V and 0 bases at J, leaving 9 bases unmatched. Per the germline V gene, CDR1 is SGHRS and CDR2 is YFSETQ. The CDR3 has 17 amino acids. The DNA for the CDR3 is TGCGCCAGCAGCACCGGACTAGCCTTCAGCTCCTACAATGAGCAGTTCTTC. The encoded protein is CASSTGLAFSSYNEQFF.

The chain employs TRBV9 and TRBJ2-2; TRBD2 aligns across 7 bases. CDR1 and CDR2 (germline): SGDLS, YYNGEE. Germline trimming cut 3 bases from V and 2 bases from J; bases unmatched to any gene: 4. CDR3 length: 15 residues. The CDR3 coding sequence is TGTGCCAGCAGCGGGCGGGGGATTAACACCGGGGAGCTGTTTTTT. This sequence encodes CASSGRGINTGELFF.

This clonotype came up a few times. This chain uses TRBV12-3 or TRBV12-4 with TRBJ2-2; 15 nucleotides agree with TRBD2. The trim removed 8 bases at V and 3 bases at J, leaving 7 bases unmatched. This CDR3 spans 17 amino acids. The CDR3 region is CASQGLAGGVDTGELFF. The CDR3 region has the DNA TGTGCCAGCCAAGGACTAGCGGGAGGGGTCGACACCGGGGAGCTGTTTTTT.

The chain couples TRBV6-1 to TRBJ1-5; possible D gene TRBD1, 5 bases. CDR1 is MNHNS and CDR2 is SASEGT in the germline V gene. With 8 bases removed from V and 5 bases from J, the gap between germline ends came to 13 bases. There are 13 residues in the CDR3. CDR3: CASLVGGDQPQHF. The CDR3 DNA is TGTGCCAGCTTGGTGGGGGGGGATCAGCCCCAGCATTTT.

The table lists this clonotype with a few counts. The CDR3 bases are TGTGCCAGCAGTATAGGAGACAGGGTTGGCTACACCTTC. This sequence encodes CASSIGDRVGYTF. This chain connects TRBV12-3 or TRBV12-4 to TRBJ1-2, with 7 bases matching TRBD1. This CDR3 region has 13 residues. V gave up 5 bases and J gave up 7 bases; unmatched junction bases: 7.

This clonotype is a singleton in its sample. The chain couples TRBV19 to TRBJ2-3; D is unresolved. In germline, CDR1 is LNHDA, CDR2 SQIVND (reference sequence). CDR3 length: 14 amino acids. V was trimmed by 5 bases and J by 2 bases, leaving 11 bases between them. CDR3 nucleotides: TGTGCCAGTAGTTCCCCGGGCCACACAGATACGCAGTATTTT. Protein: CASSSPGHTDTQYF. Complete variable domain (other parts from reference TRBV19 and TRBJ2-3): DGGITQSPKYLFRKEGQNVTLSCEQNLNHDAMYWYRQDPGQGLRLIYYSQIVNDFQKGDIAEGYSVSREKKESFPLTVTSAQKNPTAFYLCASSSPGHTDTQYFGPGTRLTVL.

This chain connects TRBV4-3 to TRBJ1-3; D might be TRBD1 (5 bases). The CDR3 spans 16 residues. Per germline, CDR1 LGHNA and CDR2 YSLEER. V was clipped by 3 bases and J by 0 bases, with 12 bases between them. This CDR3 is CASSQGTENSGNTIYF. CDR3 bases: TGCGCCAGCAGCCAGGGGACGGAGAACTCTGGAAACACCATATATTTT.

This sequence joins TRBV4-2 and TRBJ2-7; possible D gene TRBD2, 6 bases. The CDR3 totals 16 residues. V was trimmed by 1 base and J by 2 bases, leaving 15 bases between them. CDR1 is LGHNA, CDR2 YNFKEQ, per germline. The CDR3 coding sequence is TGTGCCAGCAGCCAAGGACTAGGGCCCGTTCCCTACGAGCAGTACTTC. It translates to CASSQGLGPVPYEQYF.

The genes are TRBV12-3 or TRBV12-4 and TRBJ1-1; maybe TRBD1 (6 bases). The CDR3 is 14 amino acids. The germline V and J ends were trimmed by 6 bases and 1 base, with 12 bases remaining between them. The CDR3 loop is CASSSYRANTEAFF. The CDR3 coding sequence is TGTGCCAGCAGCTCCTACAGGGCGAACACTGAAGCTTTCTTT.

This chain links TRBV19 with TRBJ1-1; 7 nucleotides agree with TRBD1. V was pared by 0 bases and J by 6 bases, with 10 bases of the junction left unmatched. Germline CDR1 reads LNHDA; CDR2 reads SQIVND (reference sequence). The CDR3 is 16 residues long. The CDR3 nucleotides read TGTGCCAGTAGTATAGATTACGCCGGGACAGAGGCTGAAGCTTTCTTT. Encoded protein: CASSIDYAGTEAEAFF.

The chain links TRBV3-1 to TRBJ2-5; D uncertain. With 5 bases removed from V and 2 bases from J, the gap between germline ends came to 12 bases. The CDR3 runs to 14 residues. Germline V lookup: CDR1 LGHDT, CDR2 YNNKEL (reference sequence). The CDR3, as DNA: TGTGCCAGCAGCTCACGACTGGAACAAGAGACCCAGTACTTC. Protein product: CASSSRLEQETQYF.

Comments on this clonotype: A read error may account for a junction end that differs from germline. The gene calls are TRBV7-9 and TRBJ2-1; 11 bases are a match to TRBD2. The germline V gene encodes CDR1 SEHNR and CDR2 FQNEAQ (reference sequence). CDR3 length: 15 amino acids. CDR3 in amino acids: CVSSQLAGAYNEQFF. In DNA form, the CDR3 reads TGTGTCAGCAGCCAACTAGCGGGGGCCTACAATGAGCAGTTCTTC.

The rearrangement uses TRBV4-1 and TRBJ2-1; D is ambiguous. The CDR3 is 16 amino acids. The germline V and J ends were trimmed by 1 base and 0 bases, with 10 bases remaining between them. Germline loops: CDR1 MGHRA, CDR2 YSYEKL. This CDR3 is CASSQGSASSYNEQFF. The CDR3 region has the DNA TGCGCCAGCAGCCAAGGATCGGCCAGCTCCTACAATGAGCAGTTCTTC.

This clonotype was recorded a few times. The CDR3 DNA sequence: TGTGCCAGCAGTTACACTGACCGAAACTATGGCTACACCTTC. It specifies CASSYTDRNYGYTF. This sequence joins TRBV6-5 and TRBJ1-2; D unclear. V shed 2 bases and J shed 2 bases, with 9 bases lying between them. Germline CDR1 reads MNHEY; CDR2 reads SVGAGI. CDR3 size: 14 residues.

V and J are TRBV19 and TRBJ1-5; tentative D call: TRBD1 (5 bases). V lost 4 bases, J lost 6 bases, and 16 bases lay in between. Germline V gene lookup returns CDR1 LNHDA and CDR2 SQIVND (reference sequence). The CDR3 consists of 15 residues. CDR3 bases: TGTGCCAGTAGTAATGGGGTCGAGGGGATTCAGCCCCAGCATTTT. It codes for CASSNGVEGIQPQHF.